The 8 T cell receptor beta chains reported below all come from one sample, sequenced in a study of control samples from healthy donors and cancer patients. Assay: immunoSEQ multiplex PCR; the TCRdb copy retains only in-frame clones and omits some. The table lists 60,000 to 75,000 clones, roughly nine tenths of them singletons, with roughly 5.5% in the top ten. The sequencing sample was made of PBMCs. The receptors were sampled from a man between 60 and 75 years old with colorectal cancer.

V usage is TRBV15 and J usage is TRBJ2-2, with D uncertain. Germline V gene lookup returns CDR1 LNHNV and CDR2 YYDKDF (reference sequence). V was cut by 0 bases and J by 8 bases, with 7 bases left in between. The CDR3 sequence is 13 residues long. The CDR3 region is CATSRDYSGELFF. The CDR3 bases are TGTGCCACCAGCAGAGATTATTCGGGGGAGCTGTTTTTT.

The rearrangement uses TRBV11-3 and TRBJ1-2; no firm D call. The CDR3 has 12 residues. Germline lookup yields CDR1 SGHNT and CDR2 YENEEA. Written as DNA, the CDR3 is TGTGTTCAGCATAGGGAGGTCGACGGCTACACCTTC. This encodes CVQHREVDGYTF.

The rearrangement uses TRBV6-6 and TRBJ1-3, with 8 positions matching TRBD1. Per germline, CDR1 MNHNY and CDR2 SVGAGI (reference sequence). Trimming took 5 bases from V and 0 from J; bases not matched to a gene: 12. The CDR3 is 18 amino acids. This chain's CDR3 is CASSRTGSLTYSGNTIYF. For the CDR3, the DNA is TGTGCCAGCAGTCGGACAGGGTCCCTTACTTACTCTGGAAACACCATATATTTT.

The chain uses TRBV18 and TRBJ1-2; D unresolved. The CDR3 loop spans 19 amino acids. Germline V CDR1 and CDR2: KGHSH, LQKENI. Trimming pared 2 bases from V and 6 bases from J, leaving 28 bases between. The CDR3 nucleotides read TGTGCCAGCTCACCAACAAGGCCTCCGCCAAGGATTCCTTTGGATGGCTACACCTTC. Translated, it gives CASSPTRPPPRIPLDGYTF.

The chain carries TRBV6-6 and TRBJ2-7; D might be TRBD1 (5 bases). Between the trimmed V and J ends, which lost 3 bases and 6 bases, there was a span of 18 bases. Germline V gene lookup returns CDR1 MNHNY and CDR2 SVGAGI (reference sequence). The CDR3 loop spans 15 amino acids. The CDR3 reads CASSYSRQGRIEQYF. DNA for the CDR3: TGTGCCAGCAGTTATTCGAGGCAGGGTAGAATCGAGCAGTACTTC.

The chain uses TRBV6-5 and TRBJ2-2, with D unresolved. Trimming shortened V by 6 bases and J by 1 base, and 9 bases separated the two germline ends. Germline CDR1 MNHEY, CDR2 SVGAGI. The CDR3 is made up of 14 amino acids. The CDR3 spells CASRWTVNTGELFF. CDR3 in DNA: TGTGCCAGCAGGTGGACGGTGAACACCGGGGAGCTGTTTTTT.

This chain connects TRBV11-3 to TRBJ2-2; a possible D gene is TRBD2 (6 bases). V lost 7 bases to trimming and J lost 4 bases, with 13 bases between them. The CDR3 is 14 residues long. Germline CDR1 and CDR2: SGHNT and YENEEA. The CDR3 sequence: CASTLGDSTGELFF. The CDR3 DNA sequence: TGTGCCAGCACGTTGGGGGACTCCACCGGGGAGCTGTTTTTT.

J is TRBJ2-3 and V is TRBV11-2; weak D call: TRBD2 (6 bases). The CDR3 covers 15 residues. V was clipped by 4 bases and J by 1 base, with 12 bases between them. Germline V gene data show CDR1 as SGHAT and CDR2 as FQNNGV. The CDR3 bases are TGTGCCAGCAGCTCCCGGGGGTGGGGCACAGATACGCAGTATTTT. Residues: CASSSRGWGTDTQYF. The variable domain in full, with the rest retrieved from reference TRBV11-2 and TRBJ2-3, is EAGVAQSPRYKIIEKRQSVAFWCNPISGHATLYWYQQILGQGPKLLIQFQNNGVVDDSQLPKDRFSAERLKGVDSTLKIQPAKLEDSAVYLCASSSRGWGTDTQYFGPGTRLTVL.